The 17 T cell receptor beta chains presented below share a single source sample, sequenced in a study of blood T cell repertoires in COVID-19. Sequencing was performed with immunoSEQ multiplex PCR; in TCRdb, only in-frame clones are kept and a portion is missing. The repertoire consists of 150,000 to 200,000 clones, with around 83% occurring once and the leading ten covering about 7.1%. The source material was peripheral blood. All receptors come from a woman in her 70s with COVID-19, enrolled during active disease.

V gene TRBV5-1 combines with J gene TRBJ2-5, with D possibly TRBD2 on 5 matching bases. V lost 3 bases and J 2 bases, leaving 8 bases between the germline ends. CDR3 length: 13 amino acids. Germline V CDR1 and CDR2: SGHRS, YFSETQ. The CDR3 loop is CASSSTIQETQYF. In DNA form, the CDR3 reads TGCGCCAGCAGCTCGACTATTCAAGAGACCCAGTACTTC.

Here the CDR3 DNA reads TGCGCCAGCAGTGACAACAGCTTCTATGGCTACACCTTC. It specifies CASSDNSFYGYTF. The chain employs TRBV10-1 and TRBJ1-2; D is unresolved. Germline V lookup: CDR1 WNHNN, CDR2 SYGVQD (reference sequence). V was clipped by 3 bases and J by 4 bases, with 9 bases between them. The CDR3 extends over 13 amino acids.

The V gene is TRBV7-2, the J gene TRBJ2-5; 9 bases are shared with TRBD2. Looked up from germline, CDR1 is SGHTA and CDR2 is FQGNSA. V lost 2 bases to trimming and J lost 7 bases; unmatched junction nucleotides: 11. The CDR3 consists of 16 residues. Written as DNA, the CDR3 is TGTGCCAGCAGCTTACGGACTAGCGCTTATATCGGGACCCAGTACTTC. Residues: CASSLRTSAYIGTQYF.

This chain uses TRBV2 with TRBJ2-1, with 9 bases that match TRBD2. Germline CDR1 is SNHLY and CDR2 is FYNNEI. V gave up 6 bases and J gave up 8 bases; unmatched junction bases: 8. The CDR3 spans 14 residues. In DNA, the CDR3 is TGTGCCAGCAGCTTAGCGGGAGTTTATGATGAGCAGTTCTTC. Protein product: CASSLAGVYDEQFF.

The chain uses TRBV7-2 and TRBJ2-1; a weak D match, TRBD2 (6 bases). CDR1 and CDR2 (germline): SGHTA, FQGNSA. The CDR3 consists of 15 residues. V shed 1 base and J shed 3 bases, with 10 bases lying between them. CDR3 in amino acids: CASSLGGAYYNEQFF. CDR3 bases: TGTGCCAGCAGCTTAGGCGGGGCTTACTACAATGAGCAGTTCTTC.

The chain carries TRBV9 and TRBJ1-4; 7 bases agree with TRBD1. This CDR3 spans 15 amino acids. Germline loops: CDR1 SGDLS, CDR2 YYNGEE. V dropped 4 bases and J dropped 3; count of bases not matched to a gene: 6. CDR3: CASSPGTVANEKLFF. In DNA, the CDR3 is TGTGCCAGCAGCCCCGGGACAGTGGCTAATGAAAAACTGTTTTTT.

The count of this clone is one. The genes are TRBV4-1 and TRBJ2-7; 10 bases are a match to TRBD1. J gave up 4 bases and V 1 base, and 4 bases lay outside the gene matches. CDR3 length: 15 amino acids. Germline V CDR1 and CDR2: MGHRA, YSYEKL. CDR3 region: CASSQAGGQGYEQYF. The DNA for the CDR3 is TGCGCCAGCAGCCAAGCAGGGGGACAGGGGTACGAGCAGTACTTC.

In nucleotides, the CDR3 is TGTGCCAGCTCCCTCAACTGGGGGCTGAACACCGGGGAGCTGTTTTTT. This translates into CASSLNWGLNTGELFF. This chain uses TRBV18 with TRBJ2-2; perhaps TRBD1 as D (6 bases). V was trimmed by 6 bases and J by 1 base, leaving 15 bases between them. CDR1 and CDR2 from the germline V gene are KGHSH and LQKENI. The CDR3 runs 16 residues.

The rearrangement links TRBV5-1 to TRBJ2-1; TRBD2 aligns across 11 bases. The CDR3 is 18 residues long. CDR1 SGHRS and CDR2 YFSETQ come from the germline V gene. V lost 4 bases, J lost 3 bases, and 12 bases stayed unmatched. The CDR3, as DNA: TGCGCCAGCAGCCCGCTAGCGGGAGGAGCCCGGGGCTACAATGAGCAGTTCTTC. It yields the protein CASSPLAGGARGYNEQFF.

V and J are TRBV9 and TRBJ2-3, with D possibly matching TRBD2 (6 bases). This CDR3 has 16 amino acids. V was cut by 2 bases and J by 2 bases, with 15 bases left in between. Germline V gene data show CDR1 as SGDLS and CDR2 as YYNGEE. This chain's CDR3 is CASSVLADGLTDTQYF. The CDR3 coding sequence is TGTGCCAGCAGCGTTTTAGCGGATGGACTCACAGATACGCAGTATTTT.

The chain links TRBV4-3 to TRBJ2-7; TRBD2 matches 7 bases. The germline V gene encodes CDR1 LGHNA and CDR2 YSLEER. The V segment lost 4 bases and the J segment 2 bases; nucleotides outside the gene matches: 8. CDR3 length equals 15 residues. Here the CDR3 DNA reads TGCGCCAGCAGCCCCGCCGGGGCGGGAGCCTACGAGCAGTACTTC. It is translated as CASSPAGAGAYEQYF.

J is TRBJ2-1 and V is TRBV4-1; weak D call: TRBD2 (5 bases). V was cut by 4 bases and J by 4 bases, with 20 bases left in between. This CDR3 spans 17 amino acids. Germline V CDR1 and CDR2: MGHRA, YSYEKL. As DNA, the CDR3 is TGCGCCAGCAGCCCTCCTCCTAATATAGCGTTATACAATGAGCAGTTCTTC. Translating it yields CASSPPPNIALYNEQFF.

The chain employs TRBV7-9 and TRBJ1-2; D not resolved. V was pared by 3 bases and J by 6 bases, with 14 bases between. Per the germline V gene, CDR1 is SEHNR and CDR2 is FQNEAQ (reference sequence). This CDR3 region has 14 residues. In nucleotides, the CDR3 is TGTGCCAGCAGCTTCCCACTTACAGAAAATGGCTACACCTTC. The encoded protein is CASSFPLTENGYTF.

V and J are TRBV7-2 and TRBJ2-1; 11 nucleotides align to TRBD2. The CDR3 contains 15 residues. V gave up 3 bases and J gave up 7 bases; unmatched junction bases: 5. In germline, CDR1 is SGHTA, CDR2 FQGNSA. CDR3 sequence: CASSFTSGSWNEQFF. As DNA, the CDR3 is TGTGCCAGCAGCTTTACTAGCGGGAGTTGGAATGAGCAGTTCTTC.

A few counts support this clone. The CDR3 region has the DNA TGTGCCAGCAGCGGACAGGGGATACAAGAGACCCAGTACTTC. Its translation is CASSGQGIQETQYF. This rearrangement joins TRBV6-5 to TRBJ2-5, with 9 bases identical to TRBD1. Germline V gives CDR1 MNHEY, CDR2 SVGAGI. Trimming took 6 bases from V and 2 from J; bases not matched to a gene: 4. This CDR3 contains 14 residues.

The genes are TRBV5-6 and TRBJ2-7; 7 bases agree with TRBD2. The CDR3 has 16 amino acids. Germline V gene data show CDR1 as SGHDT and CDR2 as YYEEEE. With V trimmed by 3 bases and J by 1 base, 10 bases remained unmatched. CDR3 DNA sequence: TGTGCCAGCAGCTGGGGATTAGCGGGCCTTTCCTACGAGCAGTACTTC. It specifies CASSWGLAGLSYEQYF.

The chain has TRBV19 and TRBJ2-1, with a tentative D call TRBD1 (6 bases). CDR3 length: 13 residues. V was pared by 3 bases and J by 4 bases, with 7 bases between. Looked up from germline, CDR1 is LNHDA and CDR2 is SQIVND (reference sequence). The CDR3 reads CASSMGQYNEQFF. The DNA for the CDR3 is TGTGCCAGTAGTATGGGACAATACAATGAGCAGTTCTTC.